This T cell receptor beta chain was recorded in a study of CD8+CD57+ T cells in acquired aplastic anemia. As for the study in general: Sorted cells (CD4+ and CD8+) yielded DNA amounts that averaged approximately 3 ug.

This CDR3 has 12 amino acids. The V gene lost 11 bases and the J gene lost 9 bases, with 17 bases spanning the gap. Germline CDR1 MNHNY, CDR2 SVGAGI (reference sequence). Ten or more counts support this clonotype. Genomic DNA, the template, was used for profiling of the TCR beta VDJ and CDR3. Via MiXCR, TCRdb re-called the reads, giving one row per CDR3 protein. The repertoire holds fewer than 200,000 distinct CDR3 sequences, with about 60% as singletons. The chain is built from TRBV6-6 and TRBJ2-1, with a tentative D call TRBD2 (6 bases). The sequencing input was sorted CD4+, CD8+, or CD8+CD57+ T cells (not recorded which) from PBMCs. The clonotype comes from a human donor in good health. In DNA, the CDR3 is TGTGCCGGGGGGTTTGTGGGGGTTGAGCAGTTCTTC. Amino acid sequence: CAGGFVGVEQFF.